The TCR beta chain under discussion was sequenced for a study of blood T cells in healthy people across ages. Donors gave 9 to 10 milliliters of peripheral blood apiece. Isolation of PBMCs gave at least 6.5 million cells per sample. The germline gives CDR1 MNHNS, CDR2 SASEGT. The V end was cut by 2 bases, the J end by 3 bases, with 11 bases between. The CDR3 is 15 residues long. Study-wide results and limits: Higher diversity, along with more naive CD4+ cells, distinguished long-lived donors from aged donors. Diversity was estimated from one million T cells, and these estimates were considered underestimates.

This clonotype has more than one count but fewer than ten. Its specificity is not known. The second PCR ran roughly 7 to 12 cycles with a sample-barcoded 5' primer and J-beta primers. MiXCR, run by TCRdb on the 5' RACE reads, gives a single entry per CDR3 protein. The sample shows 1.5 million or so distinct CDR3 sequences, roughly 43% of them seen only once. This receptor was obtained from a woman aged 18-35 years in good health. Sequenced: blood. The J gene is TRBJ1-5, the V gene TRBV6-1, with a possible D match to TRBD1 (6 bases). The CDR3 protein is CASSETAGDNQPQHF. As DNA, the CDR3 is TGTGCCAGCAGTGAAACAGCAGGGGACAATCAGCCCCAGCATTTT.